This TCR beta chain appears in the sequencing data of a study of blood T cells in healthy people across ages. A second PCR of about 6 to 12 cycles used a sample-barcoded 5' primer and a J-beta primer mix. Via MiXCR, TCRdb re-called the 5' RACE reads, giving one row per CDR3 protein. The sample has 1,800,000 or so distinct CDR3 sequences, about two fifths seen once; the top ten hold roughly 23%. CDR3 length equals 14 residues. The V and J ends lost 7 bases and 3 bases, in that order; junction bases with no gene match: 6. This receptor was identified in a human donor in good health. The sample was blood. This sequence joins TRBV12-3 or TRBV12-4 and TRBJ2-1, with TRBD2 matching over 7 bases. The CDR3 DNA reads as TGTGCCAGCACCCGAGCGGGGCTCTACAATGAGCAGTTCTTC. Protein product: CASTRAGLYNEQFF.